One sample yielded the 2 T cell receptor beta chains listed below, sequenced in a study of breast tumors, draining lymph nodes, adjacent tissues (dated by TCRdb to about 2016). The method behind the library was multiplex PCR. Sequencing was carried out with an Illumina HiSeq 2000. Through fastp at Q25 and MiXCR, TCRdb rebuilt clones from the public reads, retaining in-frame beta chains. CDR3 protein duplicates are merged, each entry listing the most common genes and DNA. In all, the sample holds more than 250,000 distinct CDR3 sequences, and 30% of those were seen once. The ten largest account for more than 1% of the sample. The axillary draining lymph nodes of breast cancer patients were the source of the lymph node samples. Sequencing was done on a sample of axillary lymph node tissue. Receptor source: a female donor with breast cancer. Some clones in this sample may be carry-over from other donors' samples.

On this clonotype itself: Since no conserved phenylalanine or tryptophan closes the CDR3, a read error is the likely cause. Because the CDR3's place on the DNA is in doubt, the DNA is left out and the CDR3 is given as listed by TCRdb. This chain's CDR3 is CASRPAGGLLRAVH. The chain combines TRBV10-1 with TRBJ2-7; no DNA check was done on the table's D call, TRBD2. The CDR3 contains 14 residues when both ends are counted. Germline V gene data show CDR1 as WNHNN and CDR2 as SYGVQD (reference sequence).

The table lists this clonotype with many counts. The chain couples TRBV20-1 to TRBJ2-1; 11 positions agree with TRBD2. Trimming at V came to 3 bases and at J to 4 bases, leaving 5 bases not matched to a gene. CDR3 length: 15 amino acids. CDR1 and CDR2 (germline): DFQATT, SNEGSKA (reference sequence). This CDR3 reads CSARATSGSYNEQFF. DNA for the CDR3: TGCAGTGCTAGGGCCACTAGCGGGAGTTACAATGAGCAGTTCTTC.